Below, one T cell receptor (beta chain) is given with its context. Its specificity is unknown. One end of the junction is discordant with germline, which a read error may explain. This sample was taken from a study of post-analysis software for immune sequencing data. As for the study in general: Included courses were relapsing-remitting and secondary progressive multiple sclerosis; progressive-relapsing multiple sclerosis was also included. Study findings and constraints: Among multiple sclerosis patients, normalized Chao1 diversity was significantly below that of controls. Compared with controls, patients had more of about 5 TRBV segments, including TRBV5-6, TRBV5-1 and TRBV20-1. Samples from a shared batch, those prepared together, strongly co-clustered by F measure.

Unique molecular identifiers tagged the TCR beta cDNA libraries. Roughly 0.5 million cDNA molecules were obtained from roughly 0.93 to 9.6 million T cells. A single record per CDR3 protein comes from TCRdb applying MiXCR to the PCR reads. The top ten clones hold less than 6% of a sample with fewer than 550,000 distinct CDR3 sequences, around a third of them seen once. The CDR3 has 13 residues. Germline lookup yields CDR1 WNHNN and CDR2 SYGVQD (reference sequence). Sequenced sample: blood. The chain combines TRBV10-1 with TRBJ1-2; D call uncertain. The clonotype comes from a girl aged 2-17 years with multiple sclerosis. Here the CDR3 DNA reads TGCGCCAGCAGGGAGTCGAGTGGCGGGGGCTACACCTTC. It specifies CASRESSGGGYTF.